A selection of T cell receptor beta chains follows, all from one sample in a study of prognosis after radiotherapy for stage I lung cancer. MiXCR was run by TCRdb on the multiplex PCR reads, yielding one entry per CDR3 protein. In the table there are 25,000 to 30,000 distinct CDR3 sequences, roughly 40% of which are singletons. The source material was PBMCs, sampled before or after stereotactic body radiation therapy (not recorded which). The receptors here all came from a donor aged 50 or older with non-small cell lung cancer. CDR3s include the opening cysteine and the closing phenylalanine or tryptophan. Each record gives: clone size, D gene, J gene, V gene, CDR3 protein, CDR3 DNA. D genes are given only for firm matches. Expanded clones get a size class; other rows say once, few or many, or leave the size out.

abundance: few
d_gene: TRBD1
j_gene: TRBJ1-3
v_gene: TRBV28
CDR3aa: CASRFRDRALSGNTIYF
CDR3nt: TGTGCCAGCAGATTTCGGGACAGGGCCCTCTCTGGAAACACCATATATTTT

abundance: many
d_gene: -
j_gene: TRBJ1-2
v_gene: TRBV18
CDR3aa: CASSGGLGMNYGYTF
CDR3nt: TGTGCCAGCTCAGGCGGCTTGGGAATGAACTATGGCTACACCTTC

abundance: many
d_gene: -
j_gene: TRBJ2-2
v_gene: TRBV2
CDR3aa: CASSSRTTGELFF
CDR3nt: TGTGCCAGCAGTTCGCGGACTACCGGGGAGCTGTTTTTT

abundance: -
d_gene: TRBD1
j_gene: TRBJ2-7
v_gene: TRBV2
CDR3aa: CASTPGQGSEEQYF
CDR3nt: TGTGCCAGCACACCGGGACAGGGGAGTGAAGAGCAGTACTTC

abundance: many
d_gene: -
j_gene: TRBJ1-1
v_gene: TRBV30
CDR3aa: CAWSVTANTEAFF
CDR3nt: TGTGCCTGGAGTGTTACTGCGAACACTGAAGCTTTCTTT

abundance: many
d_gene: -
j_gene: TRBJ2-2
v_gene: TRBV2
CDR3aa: CASRAGTPGELFF
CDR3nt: TGTGCCAGCAGAGCTGGGACCCCCGGGGAGCTGTTTTTT

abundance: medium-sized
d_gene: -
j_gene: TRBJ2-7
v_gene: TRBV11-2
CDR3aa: CASGRTDYEQYF
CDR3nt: TGTGCCAGTGGGAGGACCGACTACGAGCAGTACTTC

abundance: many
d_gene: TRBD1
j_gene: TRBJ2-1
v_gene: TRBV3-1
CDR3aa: CASSPGQGSYNEQFF
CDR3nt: TGTGCCAGCAGCCCGGGACAGGGGTCCTACAATGAGCAGTTCTTC

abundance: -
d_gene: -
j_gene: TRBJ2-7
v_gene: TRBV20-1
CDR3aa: CSAREGVVGAYEQYF
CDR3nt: TGCAGTGCTAGAGAGGGGGTGGTAGGCGCCTACGAGCAGTACTTC

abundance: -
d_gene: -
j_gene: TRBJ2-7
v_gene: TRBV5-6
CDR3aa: CASSFGSTYEQYF
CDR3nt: TGTGCCAGCAGCTTCGGGAGCACCTACGAGCAGTACTTC

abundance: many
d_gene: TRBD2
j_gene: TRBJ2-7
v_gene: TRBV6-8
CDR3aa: CASSYGTSGRPRSYEQYF
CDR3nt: TGTGCCAGCAGTTACGGGACTAGCGGGAGACCGCGGTCCTACGAGCAGTACTTC

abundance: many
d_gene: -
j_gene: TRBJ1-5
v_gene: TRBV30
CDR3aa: CAWSGGANQPQHF
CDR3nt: TGTGCCTGGAGTGGGGGGGCCAATCAGCCCCAGCATTTT

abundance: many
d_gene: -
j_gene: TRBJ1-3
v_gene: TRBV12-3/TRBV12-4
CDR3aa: CASSFREPGNTIYF
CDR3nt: TGTGCCAGCAGTTTCAGGGAGCCTGGAAACACCATATATTTT

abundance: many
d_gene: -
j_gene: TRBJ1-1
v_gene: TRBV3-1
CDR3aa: CASSHNQLMNTEAFF
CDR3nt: TGTGCCAGCAGCCACAACCAACTGATGAACACTGAAGCTTTCTTT

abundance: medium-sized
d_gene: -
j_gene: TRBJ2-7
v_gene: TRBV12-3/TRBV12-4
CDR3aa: CASRPQGNYEQYF
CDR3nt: TGTGCCAGCAGGCCCCAGGGGAACTACGAGCAGTACTTC

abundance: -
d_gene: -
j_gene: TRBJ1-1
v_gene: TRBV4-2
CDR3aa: CASSQEPGVGSEAFF
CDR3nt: TGTGCCAGCAGCCAAGAACCAGGGGTGGGCTCGGAAGCTTTCTTT

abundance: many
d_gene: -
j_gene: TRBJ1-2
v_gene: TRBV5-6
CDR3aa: CASSLSGNYGYTF
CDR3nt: TGTGCCAGCAGCTTGTCAGGAAACTATGGCTACACCTTC

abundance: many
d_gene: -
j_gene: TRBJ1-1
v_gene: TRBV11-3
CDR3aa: CASSLHLDTEAFF
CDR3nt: TGTGCCAGCAGCTTACATTTGGACACTGAAGCTTTCTTT

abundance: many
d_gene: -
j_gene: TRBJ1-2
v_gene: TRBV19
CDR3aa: CASSLKRTADYGYTF
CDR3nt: TGTGCCAGTAGTCTCAAGCGGACAGCAGACTATGGCTACACCTTC

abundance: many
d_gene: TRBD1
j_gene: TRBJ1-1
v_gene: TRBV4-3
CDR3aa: CASSQTGGNTEAFF
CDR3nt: TGCGCCAGCAGCCAGACAGGGGGAAACACTGAAGCTTTCTTT

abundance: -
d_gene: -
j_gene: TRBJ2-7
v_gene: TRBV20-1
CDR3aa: CSAREPRANDEQYF
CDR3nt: TGCAGTGCTAGAGAGCCCAGGGCCAACGACGAGCAGTACTTC

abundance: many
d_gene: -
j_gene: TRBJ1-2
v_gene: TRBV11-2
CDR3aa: CASSLEQGGDYGYTF
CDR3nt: TGTGCCAGCAGCTTAGAACAGGGAGGGGACTATGGCTACACCTTC